Below, one TCR beta chain is given with its context. The target antigen is unknown. Treatment specified: about 20 received Ad26.COV2.S at low or high dose, single or two shots; about 5 received placebo; per-sample allocation not given. Sample collection was performed on day 63 after the first vaccine or placebo injection. The V and J ends lost 1 base and 6 bases, in that order; junction bases with no gene match: 14. Per germline, CDR1 SGHTA and CDR2 FQGNSA. The CDR3 covers 18 residues. This entry is derived from a study of Ad26.COV2.S vaccination and SARS-CoV-2 variants. The wider study: Intramuscular Ad26.COV2.S doses were given once or twice, 56 days apart. Overall study results and limits: Using TCR breadth and depth analyses may have led to underestimated total T cell responses.

The data were produced by immunoSEQ multiplex PCR, yet TCRdb's version contains in-frame clones alone and is incomplete. The data contain around 400,000 clones, around nine tenths of them seen just once; the ten biggest clones take up approximately 12%. The V call is TRBV7-2, the J call TRBJ2-5; TRBD2 matches at 10 bases. The source was peripheral blood, collected in a trial of Ad26.COV2.S vaccine versus placebo. This clonotype originated in a person aged 18-65 years who received the Ad26.COV2.S COVID-19 vaccine or a placebo. CDR3 residues: CASSLGMSGTSVAKTQYF. DNA for the CDR3: TGTGCCAGCAGCTTAGGAATGTCGGGGACTAGCGTGGCCAAGACCCAGTACTTC.